The rows below give T cell receptor beta chains drawn from one sample of a study of blood T cells in healthy people across ages. TCRdb fed the 5' RACE reads into MiXCR, producing one record per CDR3 protein. The sample includes about 1.8 million distinct CDR3 sequences, 49% of them seen just once. The sequencing sample was made of blood. These receptors were obtained from a woman aged 40 to 50 in good health. The CDR3 runs from the conserved cysteine through the conserved F or W. A D gene is named only where the DNA matches it firmly. The size entry is marked missing in some rows and otherwise reads once, few, many or a size class.

len,abundance,j_gene,d_gene,v_gene,CDR3aa,CDR3nt
16,-,TRBJ2-4,-,TRBV2,CASSNRALSAKNIQYF,TGTGCCAGCAGCAACAGGGCCCTATCCGCCAAAAACATTCAGTACTTC
13,-,TRBJ2-7,-,TRBV28,CASSLTGTDEQYF,TGTGCCAGCAGTTTAACAGGGACCGACGAGCAGTACTTC
15,-,TRBJ2-7,-,TRBV18,CASSLRDTRLYEQYF,TGTGCCAGCTCACTGCGGGACACGAGACTCTACGAGCAGTACTTC
16,-,TRBJ2-3,TRBD2,TRBV27,CASGSGGAPLTDTQYF,TGTGCCAGCGGTAGCGGGGGAGCCCCCCTCACAGATACGCAGTATTTT
15,-,TRBJ1-5,-,TRBV6-7,CASSYSALFNQPQHF,TGTGCCAGCAGTTACTCGGCACTGTTCAATCAGCCCCAGCATTTT
13,many,TRBJ1-2,-,TRBV10-3,CAIRGEDHYGYTF,TGTGCCATCAGGGGGGAGGATCACTATGGCTACACCTTC
18,few,TRBJ2-1,TRBD2,TRBV19,CASSPGGVAGVSYNEQFF,TGTGCCAGTAGTCCAGGAGGGGTAGCGGGGGTGTCCTACAATGAGCAGTTCTTC
13,few,TRBJ1-2,-,TRBV11-1,CASSSQASYGYTF,TGTGCCAGCAGCTCACAGGCGAGCTATGGCTACACCTTC
16,-,TRBJ2-5,TRBD2,TRBV29-1,CSVALTSGSTYNEQYF,TGCAGCGTTGCCCTGACTAGCGGGTCCACCTACAATGAGCAGTACTTC
18,-,TRBJ2-3,TRBD2,TRBV5-1,CASSFIGAGGTSTDTQYF,TGCGCCAGCAGCTTTATAGGAGCGGGGGGTACTAGCACAGATACGCAGTATTTT
16,-,TRBJ1-2,-,TRBV4-1,CASSQDNSPANYGYTF,TGCGCCAGCAGCCAAGATAACTCTCCGGCCAACTATGGCTACACCTTC
15,-,TRBJ2-4,-,TRBV7-2,CASSLVGTAGNIQYF,TGTGCCAGCAGCTTAGTGGGAACAGCCGGAAACATTCAGTACTTC
16,-,TRBJ2-7,-,TRBV9,CASSLRGGGGVDEQYF,TGTGCCAGCAGCCTTAGGGGAGGGGGGGGAGTCGACGAGCAGTACTTC
12,many,TRBJ2-7,-,TRBV10-3,CAISNSGSEQYF,TGTGCCATCAGTAACAGCGGGTCTGAGCAGTACTTC
15,-,TRBJ2-5,-,TRBV3-1,CASSQTGTPWETQYF,TGTGCCAGCAGCCAAACGGGGACACCTTGGGAGACCCAGTACTTC
16,-,TRBJ1-1,-,TRBV5-1,CASSLVSPGSSTEAFF,TGCGCCAGCAGCTTGGTGAGTCCGGGGTCGAGCACTGAAGCTTTCTTT
14,-,TRBJ2-1,-,TRBV3-1,CASSQEGQWNEQFF,TGTGCCAGCAGCCAAGAGGGCCAGTGGAATGAGCAGTTCTTC
11,-,TRBJ2-7,-,TRBV29-1,CSAQRGYEQYF,TGCAGCGCCCAGAGGGGCTACGAGCAGTACTTC
15,-,TRBJ2-2,-,TRBV27,CASTPSGPNTGELFF,TGTGCCAGCACGCCATCGGGCCCCAACACCGGGGAGCTGTTTTTT
17,few,TRBJ2-5,TRBD1,TRBV25-1,CASSEYAQGAFQETQYF,TGTGCCAGCAGTGAATACGCCCAGGGGGCTTTCCAAGAGACCCAGTACTTC
15,-,TRBJ2-3,-,TRBV20-1,CSARESRDSTDTQYF,TGCAGTGCTAGAGAAAGCCGGGACAGCACAGATACGCAGTATTTT
12,few,TRBJ2-1,-,TRBV12-3/TRBV12-4,CASSPFNNEQFF,TGTGCCAGCAGTCCTTTTAACAATGAGCAGTTCTTC
14,-,TRBJ1-2,-,TRBV10-2,CAARFEGGAYGYTF,TGCGCCGCCCGATTCGAGGGGGGCGCTTATGGCTACACCTTC
13,-,TRBJ2-7,-,TRBV6-6,CASSLGSYPEQYF,TGTGCCAGCAGTCTAGGGAGTTACCCCGAGCAGTACTTC
16,-,TRBJ1-4,-,TRBV5-1,CASSLDSGGTNEKLFF,TGCGCCAGCAGCTTGGACTCGGGGGGGACTAATGAAAAACTGTTTTTT
14,-,TRBJ2-3,-,TRBV6-5,CASSRNGATDTQYF,TGTGCCAGCAGCCGTAATGGCGCGACAGATACGCAGTATTTT
14,-,TRBJ2-5,-,TRBV29-1,CSVDKGRGQETQYF,TGCAGCGTTGACAAGGGTAGGGGCCAAGAGACCCAGTACTTC